These T cell receptor beta chains were read from a single sample in a study of glioma-infiltrating T cells. TCRdb analysed the multiplex PCR reads with MiXCR anew, one entry per CDR3 protein. The data contain under 200,000 distinct CDR3 sequences, over 25% of them singletons. Sequenced input: glioma tissue, nonneoplastic brain tissue, or PBMCs (not recorded which). Source of these receptors: a human donor with low-grade glioma or glioblastoma, undergoing nonglioma brain surgery, or in good health (not recorded which). CDR3s include the opening cysteine and the closing phenylalanine or tryptophan. The D gene is left open where the match is weak. Some rows have no size entry. The others give once, few or many, or a class for an expanded clone.

J gene | V gene | clone size | D gene | CDR3 DNA | CDR3 protein
TRBJ1-2 | TRBV7-9 | many | TRBD1 | TGTGCCAGCAGCTCCGGGGGACAGGGAAGAAACTATGGCTACACCTTC | CASSSGGQGRNYGYTF
TRBJ2-1 | TRBV18 | . | . | TGTGCCAGCTCCCAAGGGGCCTCCACCTACAATGAGCAGTTCTTC | CASSQGASTYNEQFF
TRBJ2-7 | TRBV5-1 | . | TRBD2 | TGCGCCAGCAGCTGGACTAGCGGGAGCCCCACTGAGCAGTACTTC | CASSWTSGSPTEQYF
TRBJ2-7 | TRBV27 | . | . | TGTGCCAGCAGTTTAAACTACAACGAGCAGTACTTC | CASSLNYNEQYF
TRBJ2-1 | TRBV6-2/TRBV6-3 | . | . | TGTGCCAGCAGTTCCCTTGGACAATACAATAAGCAGTTCTTC | CASSSLGQYNKQFF
TRBJ2-5 | TRBV20-1 | many | TRBD1 | TGCAGTGCTAGAAACCCTGGACAGGCGGAGAGGGAGACCCAGTACTTC | CSARNPGQAERETQYF
TRBJ1-5 | TRBV27 | . | . | TGTGCCAGCAGTCGGACCAAGGGCAGCAATCAGCCCCAGCATTTT | CASSRTKGSNQPQHF
TRBJ2-5 | TRBV15 | many | . | TGTGCCACCAGCAGAGATCTTGCGGAAGAGACCCAGTACTTC | CATSRDLAEETQYF
TRBJ2-7 | TRBV7-2 | many | TRBD2 | TGTGCCAGCAGCTATGGACTAGCGGGAGAGACCTACGAGCAGTACTTC | CASSYGLAGETYEQYF
TRBJ2-4 | TRBV24-1 | many | TRBD1 | TGTGCCACCAGTGACGGTACGACAGGGAGCTTAGCCAAAAACATTCAGTACTTC | CATSDGTTGSLAKNIQYF
TRBJ2-1 | TRBV6-2/TRBV6-3 | . | TRBD2 | TGTGCCAGCAGACCCGGGACTAGCGGGAGCACCCTCTACAATGAGCAGTTCTTC | CASRPGTSGSTLYNEQFF
TRBJ2-7 | TRBV10-3 | . | TRBD2 | TGTGCCATCAATGACCAGCGGGACCCGTTGGGGAACGAGCAGTACTTC | CAINDQRDPLGNEQYF
TRBJ2-1 | TRBV20-1 | many | TRBD2 | TGCAGTGCTAGAGTACTAGCGGGTTACTACAATGAGCAGTTCTTC | CSARVLAGYYNEQFF
TRBJ2-5 | TRBV4-1 | . | . | TGCGCCAGCAGCCAAGGAAGTCGTGTCAGCCAAGAGACCCAGTACTTC | CASSQGSRVSQETQYF
TRBJ1-5 | TRBV7-8 | many | . | TGTGCCAGCAGCCCTAGTAGGCCGGGGTCCACCCTTACCCTTAGCAATCAGCCCCAGCATTTT | CASSPSRPGSTLTLSNQPQHF
TRBJ1-2 | TRBV2 | many | . | TGTGCCAGCTCCCCGGCCCCGAACTATGGCTACACCTTC | CASSPAPNYGYTF
TRBJ2-7 | TRBV7-2 | many | . | TGTGCCAGCAGCTTAGCCCAGGACTCCTACGAGCAGTACTTC | CASSLAQDSYEQYF
TRBJ2-3 | TRBV7-6 | few | . | TGTGCCAGCAGCTTAGGCGGACAATGGGGTAGCACAGATACGCAGTATTTT | CASSLGGQWGSTDTQYF
TRBJ1-6 | TRBV5-1 | . | TRBD1 | TGCGCCAGCAGCCCTCAGCAGACAGGGTCCAATTCACCCCTCCACTTT | CASSPQQTGSNSPLHF
TRBJ1-2 | TRBV27 | many | . | TGTGCCAGCAGTTCCTCCGGGCGCGGAGGCTACACCTTC | CASSSSGRGGYTF
TRBJ2-3 | TRBV3-1 | . | TRBD2 | TGTGCCAGCAGCCATCCCGGGACTAGCGGGGGGGATACGCAGTATTTT | CASSHPGTSGGDTQYF
TRBJ1-5 | TRBV6-6 | many | . | TGTGCCAGCAGTTACTCGAGTCAGGGCCCCAATCAGCCCCAGCATTTT | CASSYSSQGPNQPQHF
TRBJ1-6 | TRBV19 | few | TRBD1 | TGTGCCAGTAGTAACGATGGGACAGGGAATTCACCCCTCCACTTT | CASSNDGTGNSPLHF
TRBJ2-1 | TRBV3-1 | many | . | TGTGCCAGCAGAAAAATCGGGGATGAGCAGTTCTTC | CASRKIGDEQFF
TRBJ1-1 | TRBV25-1 | . | . | TGTGCCAGCATTGAAGTGCTAGAATTCACTGAAGCTTTCTTT | CASIEVLEFTEAFF
TRBJ2-7 | TRBV12-3/TRBV12-4 | . | . | TGTGCCAGCGCATACAGGGTTAGATACGAGCAGTACTTC | CASAYRVRYEQYF
TRBJ2-1 | TRBV2 | many | . | TGTGCCACCGGTTCGGGGGAGTTCTTC | CATGSGEFF
TRBJ2-1 | TRBV3-1 | few | TRBD2 | TGTGCCAGCAGCCAAGTAGGGACTAGCGGGAGGGCAGATGAGCAGTTCTTC | CASSQVGTSGRADEQFF
TRBJ2-1 | TRBV4-1 | many | TRBD2 | TGCGCCAGCAGCCAAGATGGGACTAGCGGGACCTACAATGAGCAGTTCTTC | CASSQDGTSGTYNEQFF
TRBJ2-1 | TRBV7-9 | . | TRBD2 | TGTGCCAGCAGCTTAGGGCCCATAGCGGGCGAGCAGTTCTTC | CASSLGPIAGEQFF
TRBJ2-5 | TRBV2 | few | . | TGTGCCAGCAAAGGAACACTAACTCCAGGGGAGACCCAGTACTTC | CASKGTLTPGETQYF
TRBJ2-7 | TRBV18 | many | . | TGTGCCAGCTCAGTGACCGGGACAAACCCCTACGAGCAGTACTTC | CASSVTGTNPYEQYF
TRBJ2-1 | TRBV12-3/TRBV12-4 | . | TRBD1 | TGTGCCAGCAGTCCTCGAACAGGGGGCACCCCTGAGCAGTTCTTC | CASSPRTGGTPEQFF
TRBJ2-5 | TRBV6-1 | many | TRBD2 | TGTGCCAGCAGTTTGGGACTAGCGAGAGCGAAAGAGACCCAGTACTTC | CASSLGLARAKETQYF
TRBJ2-7 | TRBV11-1 | many | TRBD2 | TGTGCCAGCAGCTCCCCCGGGGTAGCGGGGACCTACGAGCAGTACTTC | CASSSPGVAGTYEQYF
TRBJ2-7 | TRBV27 | many | TRBD1 | TGTGCCAGCAGTTTTGGGACAGGGAACTACGAGCAGTACTTC | CASSFGTGNYEQYF
TRBJ2-3 | TRBV27 | many | . | TGTGCCAGCAGGCAAGGCAAAGATACGCAGTATTTT | CASRQGKDTQYF
TRBJ2-3 | TRBV27 | many | . | TGTGCCAGCAGTCCTCAATGGACAGATCCAGTAGATACGCAGTATTTT | CASSPQWTDPVDTQYF
TRBJ1-5 | TRBV7-2 | many | TRBD1 | TGTGCCAGCAGCTTAGATCCGCGGGACAGGCCCCAGCATTTT | CASSLDPRDRPQHF
TRBJ2-3 | TRBV5-1 | . | . | TGCGCCAGCAACCCCATGGACCTGGCGCAAGATACGCAGTATTTT | CASNPMDLAQDTQYF
TRBJ2-7 | TRBV7-2 | many | . | TGTGCCAGCAGCTTAGGCTCTACCGCCCCCTACGAGCAGTACTTC | CASSLGSTAPYEQYF
TRBJ1-3 | TRBV4-2 | few | . | TGTGCCAGCAGCCAAGTTGATCAGGAGTTCAGCTCTGGAAACACCATATATTTT | CASSQVDQEFSSGNTIYF
TRBJ2-1 | TRBV20-1 | many | TRBD1 | TGCAGTGCTCCCAGGGGGCCCTCCTACAATGAGCAGTTCTTC | CSAPRGPSYNEQFF
TRBJ2-7 | TRBV15 | many | . | TGTGCCACCAGCCAGAGAGGGGGCGAGCAGTACTTC | CATSQRGGEQYF
TRBJ2-3 | TRBV20-1 | many | . | TGCAGTGCTTCCACAGATACGCAGTATTTT | CSASTDTQYF
TRBJ2-1 | TRBV27 | medium-sized | TRBD1 | TGTGCCAGCAGTTTACCGGGACAGGGTGAAGATGAGCAGTTCTTC | CASSLPGQGEDEQFF
TRBJ2-1 | TRBV7-9 | many | TRBD2 | TGTGCCAGCATCCTACTAGCGGATCAAGCCTACAATGAGCAGTTCTTC | CASILLADQAYNEQFF
TRBJ2-1 | TRBV19 | . | TRBD2 | TGTGCCAGTAGTACAGGGACTAGCACAAATGAGCAGTTCTTC | CASSTGTSTNEQFF
TRBJ2-7 | TRBV6-1 | . | TRBD1 | TGTGCCAGCAGTCAAGGAGAGGGGGCCTTCTACGAGCAGTACTTC | CASSQGEGAFYEQYF
TRBJ2-5 | TRBV6-1 | many | TRBD1 | TGTGCCACCTTGTCGACAGGGAGCGGGACCCAGTACTTC | CATLSTGSGTQYF
TRBJ1-2 | TRBV28 | many | . | TGTGCCAGCAGTTGGCGAAACTATGGCTACACCTTC | CASSWRNYGYTF
TRBJ2-7 | TRBV20-1 | . | . | TGCAGTGCTCTGGGCTTACCTACCTACGAGCAGTACTTC | CSALGLPTYEQYF
TRBJ2-1 | TRBV6-2/TRBV6-3 | medium-sized | . | TGTGCCAGCAGTTTCCCCAGCTCCTACAATGAGCAGTTCTTC | CASSFPSSYNEQFF
TRBJ2-7 | TRBV6-1 | many | . | TGTGCCAGCCGCCTTGACAGACTCTCCTACGAGCAGTACTTC | CASRLDRLSYEQYF
TRBJ1-2 | TRBV2 | many | . | TGTGCCAGCAGTGAAGCGCTCGATAGCTTCTATGGCTACACCTTC | CASSEALDSFYGYTF